This T cell receptor beta chain was sequenced in a study of T-cell reconstitution after alpha-beta-depleted transplantation in children. Study-level points and caveats: T-cell numbers and diversity one year post-transplant derived largely from freshly generated T cells. Several hundred expanded graft clones reportedly gave rise to the alpha-beta T cells present about two months after transplant.

TCRbeta library construction was performed incorporating unique molecular identifiers. A single record per CDR3 protein comes from TCRdb applying MiXCR to the PCR reads. Counted here are hundreds of thousands of distinct CDR3 sequences, under 20% occurring once; the ten biggest clones make up about 41%. In its sample, this clonotype was seen a few times. Its specificity is not known. The J segment lost 5 bases and the V segment lost 5 bases, leaving 9 bases of the junction unmatched. Germline CDR1 reads MNHEY; CDR2 reads SMNVEV (reference sequence). CDR3 length: 15 residues. This chain connects TRBV27 to TRBJ2-7, with TRBD2 identical over 10 bases. The source was PBMCs, mostly from graft donor cells, collected 360 days after TCRalphabeta/CD19-depleted stem cell transplant. This sequence originates from a male patient aged 2 to 10 who had a stem cell transplant for acute lymphoblastic leukemia, so the T cells may come from the graft donor. CDR3 coding DNA: TGTGCCAGCAGTACAAATGGGGGACTAGCGAACGAGCAGTACTTC. It is translated as CASSTNGGLANEQYF.